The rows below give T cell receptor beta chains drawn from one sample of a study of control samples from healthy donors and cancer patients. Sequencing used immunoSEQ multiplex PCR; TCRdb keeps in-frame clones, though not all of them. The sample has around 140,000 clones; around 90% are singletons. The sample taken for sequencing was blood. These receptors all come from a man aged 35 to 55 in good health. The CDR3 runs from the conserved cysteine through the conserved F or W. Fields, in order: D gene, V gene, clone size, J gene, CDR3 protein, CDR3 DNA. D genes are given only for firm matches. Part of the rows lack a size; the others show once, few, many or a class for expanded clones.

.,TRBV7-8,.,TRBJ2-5,CASSLGAAVGSRWETQYF,TGTGCCAGCAGCTTAGGAGCCGCAGTGGGGTCGAGATGGGAGACCCAGTACTTC
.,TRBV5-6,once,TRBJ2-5,CASSPRKTGWEETQYF,TGTGCCAGCAGCCCCCGTAAAACAGGGTGGGAGGAGACCCAGTACTTC
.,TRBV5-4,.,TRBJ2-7,CASSLPGLQGYEQYF,TGTGCCAGCAGCTTGCCGGGGCTACAGGGCTACGAGCAGTACTTC
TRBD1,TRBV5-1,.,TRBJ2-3,CASSLRGLGTDTQYF,TGCGCCAGCAGCCTTAGGGGGCTGGGCACAGATACGCAGTATTTT
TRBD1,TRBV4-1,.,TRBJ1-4,CASSRDRTTNEKLFF,TGCGCCAGCAGTAGGGACAGGACCACTAATGAAAAACTGTTTTTT
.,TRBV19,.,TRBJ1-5,CASSEGLGSSNQPQHF,TGTGCCAGTAGTGAAGGACTAGGTAGTAGCAATCAGCCCCAGCATTTT
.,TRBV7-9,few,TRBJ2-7,CASSQEVSYEQYF,TGTGCCAGCAGCCAGGAGGTTAGTTACGAGCAGTACTTC
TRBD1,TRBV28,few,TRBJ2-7,CASSDSGTGFDEQYF,TGTGCCAGCAGTGACTCCGGGACAGGGTTCGACGAGCAGTACTTC
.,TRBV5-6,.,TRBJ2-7,CASSLPRDYEQYF,TGTGCCAGCAGCTTGCCGCGAGACTACGAGCAGTACTTC
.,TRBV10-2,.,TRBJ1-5,CASSERQGGQPQHF,TGCGCCAGCAGTGAACGGCAGGGAGGTCAGCCCCAGCATTTT
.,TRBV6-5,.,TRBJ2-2,CASSYREELFF,TGTGCCAGCAGTTACAGAGAGGAGCTGTTTTTT
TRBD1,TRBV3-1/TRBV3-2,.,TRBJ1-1,CASSQILGQGRDTEAFF,TGTGCCAGCAGCCAGATATTGGGACAGGGGAGGGACACTGAAGCTTTCTTT
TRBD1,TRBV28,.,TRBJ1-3,CASSPGTGGAGNTIYF,TGTGCCAGCAGTCCCGGAACAGGGGGTGCTGGAAACACCATATATTTT
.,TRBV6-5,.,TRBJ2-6,CASRDTDGANVLTF,TGTGCCAGCAGGGATACGGACGGGGCCAACGTCCTGACTTTC
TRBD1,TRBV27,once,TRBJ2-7,CASSSTGAAYEQYF,TGTGCCAGCAGTTCGACAGGGGCCGCCTACGAGCAGTACTTC
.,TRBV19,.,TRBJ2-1,CASSTRVFDNEQFF,TGTGCCAGTAGTACCCGGGTCTTCGACAATGAGCAGTTCTTC
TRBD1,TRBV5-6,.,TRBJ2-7,CASSLAGGKQYF,TGTGCCAGCAGCTTGGCAGGGGGTAAGCAGTACTTC
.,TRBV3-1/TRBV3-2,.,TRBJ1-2,CASSPMGLPGYTF,TGTGCCAGCAGCCCTATGGGACTTCCTGGCTACACCTTC